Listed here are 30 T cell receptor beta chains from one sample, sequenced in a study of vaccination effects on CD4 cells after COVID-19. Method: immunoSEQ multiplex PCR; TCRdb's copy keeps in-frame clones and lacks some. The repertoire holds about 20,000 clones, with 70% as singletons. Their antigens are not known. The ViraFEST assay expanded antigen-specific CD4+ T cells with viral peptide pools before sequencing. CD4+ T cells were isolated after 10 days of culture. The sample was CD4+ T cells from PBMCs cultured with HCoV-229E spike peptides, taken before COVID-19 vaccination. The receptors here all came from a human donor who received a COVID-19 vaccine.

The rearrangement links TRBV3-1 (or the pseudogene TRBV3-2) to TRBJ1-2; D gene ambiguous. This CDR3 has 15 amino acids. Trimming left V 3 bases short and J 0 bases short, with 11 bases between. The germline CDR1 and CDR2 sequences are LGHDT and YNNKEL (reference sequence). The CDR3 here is CASSQGLTSNYGYTF. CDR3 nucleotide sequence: TGTGCCAGCAGCCAGGGGTTGACTTCTAACTATGGCTACACCTTC.

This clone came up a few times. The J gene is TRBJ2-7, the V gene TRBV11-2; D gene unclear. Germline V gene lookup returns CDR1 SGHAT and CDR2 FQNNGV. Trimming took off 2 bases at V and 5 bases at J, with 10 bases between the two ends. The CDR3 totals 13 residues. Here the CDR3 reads CASSLFLTNEQYF. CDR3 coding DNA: TGTGCCAGCAGCTTATTCCTTACCAACGAGCAGTACTTC.

The CDR3 DNA reads as TGTGCCAGCTCACCAATCGGGACTAGCGGGGTCTACGAGCAGTACTTC. Translation: CASSPIGTSGVYEQYF. The genes are TRBV18 and TRBJ2-7, with 13 bases fitting TRBD2. The CDR3 spans 16 residues. Trimming removed 2 bases from V and 3 bases from J; junction bases left unmatched: 4. Germline assignment: CDR1 KGHSH and CDR2 LQKENI.

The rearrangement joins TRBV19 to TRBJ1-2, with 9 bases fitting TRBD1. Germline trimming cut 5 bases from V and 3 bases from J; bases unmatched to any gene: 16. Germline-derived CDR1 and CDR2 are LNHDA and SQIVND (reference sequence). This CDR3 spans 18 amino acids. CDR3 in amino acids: CASSVPQGTGRIDYGYTF. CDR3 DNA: TGTGCCAGTAGTGTACCGCAGGGGACAGGGAGAATTGACTATGGCTACACCTTC. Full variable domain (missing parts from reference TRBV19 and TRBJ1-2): DGGITQSPKYLFRKEGQNVTLSCEQNLNHDAMYWYRQDPGQGLRLIYYSQIVNDFQKGDIAEGYSVSREKKESFPLTVTSAQKNPTAFYLCASSVPQGTGRIDYGYTFGSGTRLTVV.

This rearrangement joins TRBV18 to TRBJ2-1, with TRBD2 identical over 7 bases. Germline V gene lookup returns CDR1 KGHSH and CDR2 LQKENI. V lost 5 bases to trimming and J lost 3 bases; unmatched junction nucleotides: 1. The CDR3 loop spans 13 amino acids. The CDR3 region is CASSASGYNEQFF. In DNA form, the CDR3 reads TGTGCCAGCTCAGCTAGCGGCTACAATGAGCAGTTCTTC.

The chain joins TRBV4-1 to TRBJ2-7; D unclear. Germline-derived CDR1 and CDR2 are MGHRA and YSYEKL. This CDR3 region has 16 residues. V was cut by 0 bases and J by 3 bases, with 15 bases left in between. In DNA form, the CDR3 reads TGCGCCAGCAGCCAAGATAAGGCGGCATTAGTCTACGAGCAGTACTTC. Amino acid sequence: CASSQDKAALVYEQYF.

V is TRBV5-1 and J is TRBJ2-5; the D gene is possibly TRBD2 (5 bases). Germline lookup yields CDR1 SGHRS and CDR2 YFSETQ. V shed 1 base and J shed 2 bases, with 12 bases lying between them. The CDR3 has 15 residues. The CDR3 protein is CASSLSYREQETQYF. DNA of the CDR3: TGCGCCAGCAGCTTGTCCTATCGGGAACAAGAGACCCAGTACTTC. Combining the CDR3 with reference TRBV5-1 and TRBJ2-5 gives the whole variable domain KAGVTQTPRYLIKTRGQQVTLSCSPISGHRSVSWYQQTPGQGLQFLFEYFSETQRNKGNFPGRFSGRQFSNSRSEMNVSTLELGDSALYLCASSLSYREQETQYFGPGTRLLVL.

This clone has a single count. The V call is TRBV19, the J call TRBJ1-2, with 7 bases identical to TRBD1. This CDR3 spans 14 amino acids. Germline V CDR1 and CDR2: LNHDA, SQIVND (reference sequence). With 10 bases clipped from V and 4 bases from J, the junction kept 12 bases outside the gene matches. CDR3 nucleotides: TGTGCCACCGGAGGGGGACAGCGGCCCTATGGCTACACCTTC. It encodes CATGGGQRPYGYTF.

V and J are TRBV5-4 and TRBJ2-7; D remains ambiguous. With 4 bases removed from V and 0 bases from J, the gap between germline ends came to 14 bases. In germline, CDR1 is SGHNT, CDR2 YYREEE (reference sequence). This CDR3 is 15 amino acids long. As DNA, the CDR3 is TGTGCCAGCAGCATACTACACCTCAGCTCCTACGAGCAGTACTTC. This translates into CASSILHLSSYEQYF.

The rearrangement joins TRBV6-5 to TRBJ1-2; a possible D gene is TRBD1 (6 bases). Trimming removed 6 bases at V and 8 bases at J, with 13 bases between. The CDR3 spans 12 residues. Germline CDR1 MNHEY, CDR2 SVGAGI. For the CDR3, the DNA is TGTGCCAGCAGCAAGGGGGGACGGGGCTACACCTTC. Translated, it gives CASSKGGRGYTF.

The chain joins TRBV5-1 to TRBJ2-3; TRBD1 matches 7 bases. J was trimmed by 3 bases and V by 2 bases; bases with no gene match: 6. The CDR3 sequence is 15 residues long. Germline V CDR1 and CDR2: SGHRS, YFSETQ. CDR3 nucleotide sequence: TGCGCCAGCAGCTTCCGGGACAGTTTAACAGATACGCAGTATTTT. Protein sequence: CASSFRDSLTDTQYF.

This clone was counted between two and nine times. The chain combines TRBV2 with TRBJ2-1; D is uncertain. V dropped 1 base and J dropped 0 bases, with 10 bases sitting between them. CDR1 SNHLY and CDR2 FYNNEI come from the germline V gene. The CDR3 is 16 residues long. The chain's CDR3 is CASSEEALLSYNEQFF. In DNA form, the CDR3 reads TGTGCCAGCAGTGAAGAGGCCCTCCTCTCCTACAATGAGCAGTTCTTC. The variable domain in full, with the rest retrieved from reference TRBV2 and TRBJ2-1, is EPEVTQTPSHQVTQMGQEVILRCVPISNHLYFYWYRQILGQKVEFLVSFYNNEISEKSEIFDDQFSVERPDGSNFTLKIRSTKLEDSAMYFCASSEEALLSYNEQFFGPGTRLTVL.

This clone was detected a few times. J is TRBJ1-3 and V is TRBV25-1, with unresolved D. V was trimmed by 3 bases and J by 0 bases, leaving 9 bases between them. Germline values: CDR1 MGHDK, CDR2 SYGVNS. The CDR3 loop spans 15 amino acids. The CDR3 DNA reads TGTGCCAGCAGTGATCAAATAGTCTCTGGAAACACCATATATTTT. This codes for CASSDQIVSGNTIYF.

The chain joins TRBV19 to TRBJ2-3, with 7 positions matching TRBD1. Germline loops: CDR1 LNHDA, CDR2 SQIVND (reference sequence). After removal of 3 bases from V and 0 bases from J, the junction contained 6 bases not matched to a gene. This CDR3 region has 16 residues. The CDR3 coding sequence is TGTGCCAGTAGTATCTCCTACAGGGGTAGCACAGATACGCAGTATTTT. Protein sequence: CASSISYRGSTDTQYF.

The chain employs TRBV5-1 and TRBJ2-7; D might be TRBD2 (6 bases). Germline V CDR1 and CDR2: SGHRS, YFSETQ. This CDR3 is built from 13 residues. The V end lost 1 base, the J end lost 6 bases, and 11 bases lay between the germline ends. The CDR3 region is CASSLRGGPEQYF. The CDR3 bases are TGCGCCAGCAGCTTGCGGGGAGGACCCGAGCAGTACTTC.

The CDR3 sequence is CASSVGAAGASTDTQYF. CDR3 nucleotides: TGTGCCAGCAGCGTAGGGGCAGCGGGAGCGAGCACAGATACGCAGTATTTT. The V call is TRBV9, the J call TRBJ2-3; 8 nucleotides line up with TRBD2. V shed 0 bases and J 0 bases; nucleotides not matched to a gene: 6. CDR3 length equals 17 residues. Germline assignment: CDR1 SGDLS and CDR2 YYNGEE.

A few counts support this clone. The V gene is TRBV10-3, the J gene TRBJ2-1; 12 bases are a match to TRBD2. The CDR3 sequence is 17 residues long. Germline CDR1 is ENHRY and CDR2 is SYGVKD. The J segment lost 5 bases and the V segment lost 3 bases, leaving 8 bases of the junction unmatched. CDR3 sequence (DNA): TGTGCCATCAGTGATCCTAGCGGGAGGGCGTTTCACAATGAGCAGTTCTTC. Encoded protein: CAISDPSGRAFHNEQFF.

The CDR3 loop is CSVGRGGNYGYTF. The DNA for the CDR3 is TGCAGCGTTGGTCGGGGCGGGAACTATGGCTACACCTTC. The J gene is TRBJ1-2, the V gene TRBV29-1; TRBD1 is a possible D gene (5 bases). V lost 4 bases, J lost 2 bases, and 11 bases lay in between. The germline V gene has CDR1 SQVTM and CDR2 ANQGSEA. This CDR3 comprises 13 residues.

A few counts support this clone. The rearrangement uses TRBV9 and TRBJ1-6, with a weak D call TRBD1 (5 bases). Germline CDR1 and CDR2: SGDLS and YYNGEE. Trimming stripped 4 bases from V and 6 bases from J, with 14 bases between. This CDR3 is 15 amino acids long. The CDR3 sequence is CASSMGTNINSPLHF. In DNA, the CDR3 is TGTGCCAGCAGCATGGGGACTAACATTAATTCACCCCTCCACTTT.

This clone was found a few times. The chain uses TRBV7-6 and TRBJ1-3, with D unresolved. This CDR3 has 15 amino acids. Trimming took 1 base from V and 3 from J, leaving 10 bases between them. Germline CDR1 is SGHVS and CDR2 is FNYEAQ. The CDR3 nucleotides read TGTGCCAGCAGCTTAGGGGGTAATGTTGGAAACACCATATATTTT. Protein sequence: CASSLGGNVGNTIYF.

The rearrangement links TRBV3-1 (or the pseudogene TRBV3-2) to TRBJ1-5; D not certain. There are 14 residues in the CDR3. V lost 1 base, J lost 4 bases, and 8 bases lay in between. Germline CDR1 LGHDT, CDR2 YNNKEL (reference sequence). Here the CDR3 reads CASSQGYGNQPQHF. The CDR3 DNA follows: TGTGCCAGCAGCCAAGGGTATGGGAATCAGCCCCAGCATTTT.

The CDR3 sequence: CASSPGTGGFNEQFF. The CDR3 nucleotides read TGTGCCAGCAGCCCCGGGACAGGGGGATTCAATGAGCAGTTCTTC. The genes are TRBV11-3 and TRBJ2-1, with TRBD1 matching 11 bases. Germline V gives CDR1 SGHNT, CDR2 YENEEA. J was trimmed by 6 bases and V by 5 bases; bases with no gene match: 6. This CDR3 region has 15 residues.

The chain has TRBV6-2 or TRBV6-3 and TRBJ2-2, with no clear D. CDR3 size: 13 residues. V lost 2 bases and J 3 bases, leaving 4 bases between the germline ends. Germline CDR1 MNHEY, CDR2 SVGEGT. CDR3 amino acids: CASSYRDTGELFF. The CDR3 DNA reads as TGTGCCAGCAGTTACAGGGACACCGGGGAGCTGTTTTTT.

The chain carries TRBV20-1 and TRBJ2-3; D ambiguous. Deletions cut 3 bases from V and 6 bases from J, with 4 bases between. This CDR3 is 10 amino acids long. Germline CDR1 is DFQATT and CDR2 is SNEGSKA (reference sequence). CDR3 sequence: CSARVDTQYF. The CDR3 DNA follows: TGCAGTGCTAGGGTTGATACGCAGTATTTT.

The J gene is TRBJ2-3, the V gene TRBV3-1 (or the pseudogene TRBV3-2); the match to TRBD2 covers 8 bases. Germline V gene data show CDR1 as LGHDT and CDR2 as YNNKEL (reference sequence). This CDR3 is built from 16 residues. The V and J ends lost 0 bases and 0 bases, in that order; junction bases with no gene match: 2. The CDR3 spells CASSQETGGSTDTQYF. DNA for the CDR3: TGTGCCAGCAGCCAAGAGACGGGAGGGAGCACAGATACGCAGTATTTT.

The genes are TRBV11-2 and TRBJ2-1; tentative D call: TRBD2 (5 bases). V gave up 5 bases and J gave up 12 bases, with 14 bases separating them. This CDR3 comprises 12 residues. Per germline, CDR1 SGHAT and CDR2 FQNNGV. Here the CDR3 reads CASSPSTGVQFF. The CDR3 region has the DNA TGTGCCAGCAGCCCCTCGACCGGGGTGCAGTTCTTC.

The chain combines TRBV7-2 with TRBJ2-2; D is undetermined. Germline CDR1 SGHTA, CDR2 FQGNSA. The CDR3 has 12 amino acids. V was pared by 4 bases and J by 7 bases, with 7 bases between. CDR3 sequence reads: CASSSYGGELFF. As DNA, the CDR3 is TGTGCCAGCAGCTCCTATGGCGGGGAGCTGTTTTTT.

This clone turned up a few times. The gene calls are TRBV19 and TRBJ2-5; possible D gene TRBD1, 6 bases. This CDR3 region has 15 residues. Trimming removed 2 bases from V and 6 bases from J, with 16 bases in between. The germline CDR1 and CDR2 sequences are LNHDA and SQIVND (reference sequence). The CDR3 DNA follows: TGTGCCAGTAGTATAACTCTCACAGGGACGCAGACCCAGTACTTC. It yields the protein CASSITLTGTQTQYF.

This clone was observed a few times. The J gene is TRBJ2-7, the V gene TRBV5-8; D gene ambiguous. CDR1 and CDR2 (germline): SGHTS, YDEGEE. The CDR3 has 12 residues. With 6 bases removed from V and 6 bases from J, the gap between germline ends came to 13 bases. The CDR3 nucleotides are TGTGCCAGCAACGTCCCCGCTGGCGAGCAGTACTTC. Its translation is CASNVPAGEQYF.

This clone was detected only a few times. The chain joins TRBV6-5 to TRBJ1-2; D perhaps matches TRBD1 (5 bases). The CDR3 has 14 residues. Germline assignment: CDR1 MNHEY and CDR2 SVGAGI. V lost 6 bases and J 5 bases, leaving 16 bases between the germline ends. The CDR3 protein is CASRVGVGQYGYTF. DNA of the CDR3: TGTGCCAGCAGGGTAGGGGTTGGCCAGTATGGCTACACCTTC.